These T cell receptor beta chains were read from a single sample in a study of blood T cell repertoires in COVID-19. Only in-frame clones appear in the TCRdb table, and some are missing; sequencing was by immunoSEQ multiplex PCR. The sample shows some 170,000 clones, around 83% of them seen only once. Material: peripheral blood. These receptor sequences come from a woman in her sixties with acute or convalescent COVID-19. Both conserved end residues are part of each CDR3. Each record gives: CDR3 length, J gene, D gene, clone size, V gene, CDR3 DNA, CDR3 protein. The D gene is left open where the match is weak. The size field is filled for only some rows; it gives once, few, many or a size class.

15 | TRBJ1-2 | TRBD1 | once | TRBV27 | TGTGCCAGCAGTTCTCGGGGACAGGGTCACTATGGCTACACCTTC | CASSSRGQGHYGYTF
15 | TRBJ2-3 | TRBD1 | NA | TRBV24-1 | TGTGCCACCAGTGATCCGGGACAGAGCACAGATACGCAGTATTTT | CATSDPGQSTDTQYF
16 | TRBJ1-1 | NA | NA | TRBV7-8 | TGTGCCAGCAGCTTAGCGCCGGGAATCATGAACACTGAAGCTTTCTTT | CASSLAPGIMNTEAFF
15 | TRBJ1-3 | NA | NA | TRBV5-1 | TGCGCCAGCAGCTTGGCCGGGAGCTCTGGAAACACCATATATTTT | CASSLAGSSGNTIYF
13 | TRBJ1-2 | NA | NA | TRBV7-2 | TGTGCCAGCAGCGCCACTGACAGTTCTGGCTACACCTTC | CASSATDSSGYTF
14 | TRBJ2-3 | TRBD1 | NA | TRBV30 | TGTGCCTGGAGTGTTTTGGGACAGGGTGATACGCAGTATTTT | CAWSVLGQGDTQYF
15 | TRBJ1-5 | NA | NA | TRBV3-1/TRBV3-2 | TGTGCCAGCAGCCAAGACCCGACAGAGAATCAGCCCCAGCATTTT | CASSQDPTENQPQHF
13 | TRBJ2-7 | NA | NA | TRBV14 | TGTGCCAGCAGCAAAGACAGGTTCCACGAGCAGTACTTC | CASSKDRFHEQYF
13 | TRBJ2-7 | NA | NA | TRBV5-1 | TGCGCCAGCAGCGCGACAGGAAACTACGAGCAGTACTTC | CASSATGNYEQYF
18 | TRBJ2-7 | TRBD2 | NA | TRBV4-2 | TGTGCCAGCAGCCAAGATAGGGGACTAGCGGGACGAGCCTACGAGCAGTACTTC | CASSQDRGLAGRAYEQYF
15 | TRBJ2-3 | NA | NA | TRBV24-1 | TGTGCCACCAGTGATCATGGACAGAGCACAGATACGCAGTATTTT | CATSDHGQSTDTQYF
14 | TRBJ1-1 | TRBD1 | NA | TRBV19 | TGTGCCAGCCATGAACAGGGGGCAGCCACTGAAGCTTTCTTT | CASHEQGAATEAFF
17 | TRBJ2-1 | TRBD2 | once | TRBV5-1 | TGCGCCAGCAGCTTGGGCGTTACTAGCGGAAGCTCGAATGAGCAGTTCTTC | CASSLGVTSGSSNEQFF
14 | TRBJ1-2 | NA | NA | TRBV6-6 | TGTGCCTCCCGGGTAAGAGGCCTAGACTATGGCTACACCTTC | CASRVRGLDYGYTF
14 | TRBJ1-4 | TRBD1 | NA | TRBV28 | TGTGCCAGCAGCTTCGACAGGGTCTTAGAAAAACTGTTTTTT | CASSFDRVLEKLFF
13 | TRBJ1-2 | NA | NA | TRBV15 | TGTGCCACCAGCCCAGACAGAAAATATGGCTACACCTTC | CATSPDRKYGYTF
14 | TRBJ1-2 | TRBD1 | NA | TRBV19 | TGTGCCAGTAGTACTGGACAGGGGGCGGCTGGCTACACCTTC | CASSTGQGAAGYTF
15 | TRBJ2-3 | NA | NA | TRBV5-1 | TGCGCCAGCAGCCTAGGGACATTTAGCACAGATACGCAGTATTTT | CASSLGTFSTDTQYF
16 | TRBJ1-3 | NA | NA | TRBV19 | TGTGCCAGTAGTAAAACCCTCGACAGCTCTGGAAACACCATATATTTT | CASSKTLDSSGNTIYF
15 | TRBJ1-3 | NA | once | TRBV5-4 | TGTGCCAGCAGCTTGGGTCGGTCCTTTGGAAACACCATATATTTT | CASSLGRSFGNTIYF
14 | TRBJ1-4 | NA | once | TRBV3-1/TRBV3-2 | TGTGCCAGCAGCCTCCGTGGGGGGTTTGAAAAACTGTTTTTT | CASSLRGGFEKLFF
14 | TRBJ2-1 | TRBD2 | NA | TRBV30 | TGTGCCTGGGATACTAGCGGGTATTACAATGAGCAGTTCTTC | CAWDTSGYYNEQFF
15 | TRBJ1-3 | NA | NA | TRBV19 | TGTGCCAGTAGTATGGTGGGCAGCTCTGGAAACACCATATATTTT | CASSMVGSSGNTIYF
14 | TRBJ1-1 | TRBD1 | NA | TRBV28 | TGTGCCAGCAGCCAATACAGGGGGCAAACTGAAGCTTTCTTT | CASSQYRGQTEAFF
18 | TRBJ1-1 | NA | NA | TRBV18 | TGTGCCAGCTCCCCCTTACCAGGGGCATCTTTGGTTGGCACTGAAGCTTTCTTT | CASSPLPGASLVGTEAFF
16 | TRBJ1-5 | TRBD1 | NA | TRBV27 | TGTGCCAGCAGTTTCGCCTGGACAGGGCTTAATCAGCCCCAGCATTTT | CASSFAWTGLNQPQHF